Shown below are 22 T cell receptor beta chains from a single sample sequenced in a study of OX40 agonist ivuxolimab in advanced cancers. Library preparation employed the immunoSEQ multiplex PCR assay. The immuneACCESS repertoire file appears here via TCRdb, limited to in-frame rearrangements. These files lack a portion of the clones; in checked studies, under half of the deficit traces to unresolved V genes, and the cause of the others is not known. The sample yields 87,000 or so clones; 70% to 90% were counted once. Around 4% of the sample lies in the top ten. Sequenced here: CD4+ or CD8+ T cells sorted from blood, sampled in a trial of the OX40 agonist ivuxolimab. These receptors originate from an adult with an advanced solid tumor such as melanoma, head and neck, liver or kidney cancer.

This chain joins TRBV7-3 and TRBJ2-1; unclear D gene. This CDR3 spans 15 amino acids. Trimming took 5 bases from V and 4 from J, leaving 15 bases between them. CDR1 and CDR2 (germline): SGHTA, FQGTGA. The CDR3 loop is CASSQGYLFYNEQFF. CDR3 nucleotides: TGTGCCAGCAGCCAAGGATATCTTTTTTACAATGAGCAGTTCTTC.

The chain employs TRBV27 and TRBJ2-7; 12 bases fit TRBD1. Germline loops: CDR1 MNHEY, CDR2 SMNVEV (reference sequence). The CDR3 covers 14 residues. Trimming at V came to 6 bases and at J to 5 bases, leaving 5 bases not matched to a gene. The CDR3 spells CASSPGTGGHEQYF. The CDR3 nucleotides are TGTGCCAGCAGCCCCGGGACAGGGGGCCACGAGCAGTACTTC.

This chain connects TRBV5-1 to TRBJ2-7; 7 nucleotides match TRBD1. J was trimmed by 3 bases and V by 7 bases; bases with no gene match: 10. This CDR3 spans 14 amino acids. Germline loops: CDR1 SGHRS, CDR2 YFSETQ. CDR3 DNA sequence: TGCGCCAGCGGTACAGGGGTAATTGGCTACGAGCAGTACTTC. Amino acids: CASGTGVIGYEQYF.

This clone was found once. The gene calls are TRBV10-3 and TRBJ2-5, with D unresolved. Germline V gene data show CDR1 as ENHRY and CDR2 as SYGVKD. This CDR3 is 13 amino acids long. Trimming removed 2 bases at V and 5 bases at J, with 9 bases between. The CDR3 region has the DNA TGTGCCATCAGTGAGGGGCAGGAGGAGACCCAGTACTTC. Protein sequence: CAISEGQEETQYF.

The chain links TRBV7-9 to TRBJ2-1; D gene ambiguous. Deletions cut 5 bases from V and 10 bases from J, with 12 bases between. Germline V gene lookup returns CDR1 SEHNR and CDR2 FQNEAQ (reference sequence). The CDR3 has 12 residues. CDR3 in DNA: TGTGCCAGCAGCACTCCGTTAGGGGAGCAGTTCTTC. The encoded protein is CASSTPLGEQFF.

As DNA, the CDR3 is TGCGCCAGCAGCCAACGGGGGAACACTGAAGCTTTCTTT. This gives the protein CASSQRGNTEAFF. The genes are TRBV4-1 and TRBJ1-1; D is unclear. V was pared by 2 bases and J by 1 base, with 5 bases between. Germline CDR1 MGHRA, CDR2 YSYEKL. The CDR3 is made up of 13 amino acids.

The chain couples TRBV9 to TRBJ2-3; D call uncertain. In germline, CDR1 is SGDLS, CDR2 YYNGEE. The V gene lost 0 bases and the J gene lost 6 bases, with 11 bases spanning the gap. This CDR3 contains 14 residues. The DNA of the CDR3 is TGTGCCAGCAGCGTAGCTAATCCGTTGGATACGCAGTATTTT. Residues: CASSVANPLDTQYF.

The CDR3 nucleotides are TGCGCCAGCAGCTCCACCCGCTCCTACGAGCAGTACTTC. This encodes CASSSTRSYEQYF. This chain joins TRBV5-1 and TRBJ2-7; D call uncertain. CDR1 is SGHRS and CDR2 is YFSETQ in the germline V gene. This CDR3 comprises 13 residues. Trimming removed 3 bases at V and 0 bases at J, with 7 bases between.

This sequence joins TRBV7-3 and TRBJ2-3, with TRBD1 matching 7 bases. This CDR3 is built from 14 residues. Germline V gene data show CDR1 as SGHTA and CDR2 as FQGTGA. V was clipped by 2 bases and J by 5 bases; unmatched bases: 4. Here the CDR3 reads CASSLRQGGDTQYF. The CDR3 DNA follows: TGTGCCAGCAGCTTACGACAGGGTGGAGATACGCAGTATTTT.

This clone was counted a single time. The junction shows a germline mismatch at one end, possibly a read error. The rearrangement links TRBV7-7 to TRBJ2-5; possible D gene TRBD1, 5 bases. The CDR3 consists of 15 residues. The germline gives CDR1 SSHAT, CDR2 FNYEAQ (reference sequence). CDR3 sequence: CASSPSGATQETQYF. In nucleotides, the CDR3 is TGTGCTAGCAGCCCTAGTGGGGCCACCCAAGAGACCCAGTACTTC. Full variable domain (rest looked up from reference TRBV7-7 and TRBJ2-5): GAGVSQSPRYKVTKRGQDVTLRCDPISSHATLYWYQQALGQGPEFLTYFNYEAQPDKSGLPSDRFSAERPEGSISTLTIQRTEQRDSAMYRCASSPSGATQETQYFGPGTRLLVL.

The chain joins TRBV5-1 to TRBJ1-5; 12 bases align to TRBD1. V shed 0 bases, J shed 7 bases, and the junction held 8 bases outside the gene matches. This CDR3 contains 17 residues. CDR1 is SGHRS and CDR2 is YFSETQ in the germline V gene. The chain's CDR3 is CASSLGGTGGMKQPQHF. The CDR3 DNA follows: TGCGCCAGCAGCTTGGGAGGGACAGGGGGCATGAAACAGCCCCAGCATTTT.

This chain's CDR3 is CAWRLAGGVNTGELFF. DNA for the CDR3: TGTGCCTGGAGATTAGCAGGGGGGGTGAACACCGGGGAGCTGTTTTTT. The chain is built from TRBV30 and TRBJ2-2; perhaps D is TRBD1 or TRBD2 (7 bases each). The ends were cut back, 3 bases at V and 1 base at J, with 15 bases in the middle. The length of the CDR3 is 16 residues. Germline V gene sequence: CDR1 GTSNPN, CDR2 SVGIG (reference sequence).

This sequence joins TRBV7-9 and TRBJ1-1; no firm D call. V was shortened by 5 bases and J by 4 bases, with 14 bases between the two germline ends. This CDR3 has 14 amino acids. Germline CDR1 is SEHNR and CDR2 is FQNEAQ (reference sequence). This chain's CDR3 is CASSPRTSGTEAFF. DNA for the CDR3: TGTGCCAGCAGCCCTAGAACCTCGGGCACTGAAGCTTTCTTT.

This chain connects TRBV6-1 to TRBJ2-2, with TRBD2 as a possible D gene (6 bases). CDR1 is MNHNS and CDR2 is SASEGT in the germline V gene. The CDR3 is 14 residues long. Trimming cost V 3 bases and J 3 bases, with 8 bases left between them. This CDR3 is CASSDREDTGELFF. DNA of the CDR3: TGTGCCAGCAGTGACAGGGAGGACACCGGGGAGCTGTTTTTT.

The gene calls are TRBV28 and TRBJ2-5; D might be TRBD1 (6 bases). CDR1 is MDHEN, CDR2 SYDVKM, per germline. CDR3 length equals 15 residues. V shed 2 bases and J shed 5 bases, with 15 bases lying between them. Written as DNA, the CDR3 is TGTGCCAGCAGTTTAGGACAGTCCCTACGGGAGACCCAGTACTTC. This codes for CASSLGQSLRETQYF.

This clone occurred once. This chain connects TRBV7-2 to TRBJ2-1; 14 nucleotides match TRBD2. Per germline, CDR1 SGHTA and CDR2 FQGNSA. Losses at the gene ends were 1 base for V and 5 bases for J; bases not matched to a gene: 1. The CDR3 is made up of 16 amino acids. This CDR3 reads CASSLVGLAGDNEQFF. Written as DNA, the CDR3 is TGTGCCAGCAGCTTAGTGGGACTAGCGGGGGACAATGAGCAGTTCTTC.

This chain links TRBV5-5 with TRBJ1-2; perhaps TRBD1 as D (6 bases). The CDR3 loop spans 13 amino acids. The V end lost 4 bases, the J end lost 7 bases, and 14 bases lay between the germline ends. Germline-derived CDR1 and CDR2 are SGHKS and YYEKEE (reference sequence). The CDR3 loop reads CASSPRTDGGYTF. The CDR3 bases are TGTGCCAGCAGCCCTAGGACAGATGGTGGCTACACCTTC.

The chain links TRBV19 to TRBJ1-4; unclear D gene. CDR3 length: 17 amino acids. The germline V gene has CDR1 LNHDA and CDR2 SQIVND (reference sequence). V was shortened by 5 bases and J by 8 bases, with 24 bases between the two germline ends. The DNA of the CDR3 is TGTGCCAGTAGTGATCCTGGTACACGAGACGACCGAGAAAAACTGTTTTTT. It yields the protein CASSDPGTRDDREKLFF.

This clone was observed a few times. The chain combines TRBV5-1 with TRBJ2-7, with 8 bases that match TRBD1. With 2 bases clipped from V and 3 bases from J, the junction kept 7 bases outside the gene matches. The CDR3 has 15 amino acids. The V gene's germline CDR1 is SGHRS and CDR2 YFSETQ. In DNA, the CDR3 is TGCGCCAGCAGCTTAAGCAGGGGGCGCTTCTACGAGCAGTACTTC. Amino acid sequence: CASSLSRGRFYEQYF.

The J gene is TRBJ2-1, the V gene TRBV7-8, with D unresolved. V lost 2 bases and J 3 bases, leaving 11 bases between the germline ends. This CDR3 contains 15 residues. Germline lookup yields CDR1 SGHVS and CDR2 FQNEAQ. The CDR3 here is CASSLWPGDYNEQFF. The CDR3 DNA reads TGTGCCAGCAGCTTATGGCCAGGAGACTACAATGAGCAGTTCTTC.

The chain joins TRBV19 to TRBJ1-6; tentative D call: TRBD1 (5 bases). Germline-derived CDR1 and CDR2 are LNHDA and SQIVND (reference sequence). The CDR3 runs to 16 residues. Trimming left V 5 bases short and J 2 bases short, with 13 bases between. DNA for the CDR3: TGTGCCAGTAGTCCCCCGGGGGATGCCTATAATTCACCCCTCCACTTT. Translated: CASSPPGDAYNSPLHF.

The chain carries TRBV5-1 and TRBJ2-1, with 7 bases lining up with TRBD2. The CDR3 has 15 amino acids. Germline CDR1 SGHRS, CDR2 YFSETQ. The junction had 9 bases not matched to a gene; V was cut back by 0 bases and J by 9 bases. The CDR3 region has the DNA TGCGCCAGCAGCTTGGGCGGGGCTCGACTAGCTGAGCAGTTCTTC. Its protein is CASSLGGARLAEQFF.